The 10 T cell receptor beta chains below were found in one sample sequenced in a study of technical replicates of blood from a few donors. The repertoire was sequenced with immunoSEQ multiplex PCR; TCRdb's copy has only in-frame clones and lacks some. The sample gives some 62,000 clones, around nine tenths of which show up once; 5% to 5.5% is in the top ten. The sequencing input was PBMCs. These receptor sequences come from a human donor in good health. Some clones in this sample may be carry-over from other donors' samples.

The chain has TRBV7-2 and TRBJ2-2; 14 positions match TRBD2. CDR1 and CDR2 from the germline V gene are SGHTA and FQGNSA. The CDR3 has 19 amino acids. The V segment lost 5 bases and the J segment 3 bases; nucleotides outside the gene matches: 11. CDR3 region: CASSKQGLAGEWDTGELFF. DNA for the CDR3: TGTGCCAGCAGCAAACAGGGACTAGCGGGAGAGTGGGACACCGGGGAGCTGTTTTTT.

The V and J genes are TRBV20-1 and TRBJ1-1, with no clear D. The CDR3 has 10 amino acids. In germline, CDR1 is DFQATT, CDR2 SNEGSKA (reference sequence). Trimming stripped 4 bases from V and 6 bases from J, with 6 bases between. CDR3 in amino acids: CSAIGAEAFF. The CDR3 DNA is TGCAGTGCTATCGGGGCTGAAGCTTTCTTT.

V is TRBV5-1 and J is TRBJ1-2; tentatively, D is TRBD1 (5 bases). With 0 bases removed from V and 7 bases from J, the gap between germline ends came to 10 bases. Germline V CDR1 and CDR2: SGHRS, YFSETQ. The CDR3 consists of 13 residues. CDR3 sequence (DNA): TGCGCCAGCAGCTTGGCAGGGTTGAGTGGCTACACCTTC. Its translation: CASSLAGLSGYTF.

The V call is TRBV4-1, the J call TRBJ2-2; D possibly corresponds to TRBD1 (6 bases). CDR1 and CDR2 from the germline V gene are MGHRA and YSYEKL. The CDR3 extends over 14 amino acids. Trimming took off 1 base at V and 4 bases at J, with 7 bases between the two ends. The CDR3 here is CASSQGGGTGELFF. CDR3 bases: TGCGCCAGCAGCCAAGGAGGGGGCACCGGGGAGCTGTTTTTT.

V is TRBV5-6 and J is TRBJ1-1, with D possibly TRBD1 on 5 matching bases. The V and J ends lost 0 bases and 6 bases respectively, with 6 bases between them. The CDR3 spans 12 residues. Per germline, CDR1 SGHDT and CDR2 YYEEEE. In DNA, the CDR3 is TGTGCCAGCAGCTTGGAGACAGCTGAAGCTTTCTTT. Encoded protein: CASSLETAEAFF.

J is TRBJ1-1 and V is TRBV5-6; possibly TRBD1 for D (5 bases). The CDR3 spans 15 residues. Germline CDR1 reads SGHDT; CDR2 reads YYEEEE. V shed 2 bases and J shed 7 bases, with 18 bases lying between them. Here the CDR3 reads CASSFRISRVGEAFF. The DNA of the CDR3 is TGTGCCAGCAGCTTCAGAATAAGCAGGGTGGGTGAAGCTTTCTTT.

The V call is TRBV7-9, the J call TRBJ2-3, with D possibly being TRBD1 (6 bases). The CDR3 contains 15 residues. V was cut by 1 base and J by 0 bases, with 8 bases left in between. CDR1 and CDR2 (germline): SEHNR, FQNEAQ (reference sequence). CDR3 coding DNA: TGTGCCAGCAGCTTAGTAGACAGGAGCACAGATACGCAGTATTTT. This gives the protein CASSLVDRSTDTQYF. The complete variable domain, with remaining parts taken from reference TRBV7-9 and TRBJ2-3, reads DTGVSQNPRHKITKRGQNVTFRCDPISEHNRLYWYRQTLGQGPEFLTYFQNEAQLEKSRLLSDRFSAERPKGSFSTLEIQRTEQGDSAMYLCASSLVDRSTDTQYFGPGTRLTVL.

This clone was recorded a few times. The rearrangement uses TRBV6-4 and TRBJ1-5, with a tentative D call TRBD1 (5 bases). The V end was cut by 8 bases, the J end by 0 bases, with 20 bases between. This CDR3 has 17 amino acids. Germline V CDR1 and CDR2: MRHNA, SNTAGT. The CDR3 sequence is CASGTKPGIYSNQPQHF. In DNA, the CDR3 is TGTGCCAGCGGTACTAAGCCAGGGATTTATAGCAATCAGCCCCAGCATTTT.

This clone has just a few counts. The V gene is TRBV6-6, the J gene TRBJ1-1; D unclear. Trimming shortened V by 4 bases and J by 7 bases, and 13 bases separated the two germline ends. The CDR3 has 13 residues. Germline V gene sequence: CDR1 MNHNY, CDR2 SVGAGI (reference sequence). In DNA, the CDR3 is TGTGCCAGCAGTTCTGGCCTTTATTTTGAAGCTTTCTTT. Protein sequence: CASSSGLYFEAFF.

The genes are TRBV2 and TRBJ2-7; 12 nucleotides agree with TRBD2. CDR1 SNHLY and CDR2 FYNNEI come from the germline V gene. Trimming removed 6 bases from V and 3 bases from J; junction bases left unmatched: 3. This CDR3 contains 14 residues. CDR3 bases: TGTGCCAGCAGACGACTAGCGGGGGACTACGAGCAGTACTTC. Residues: CASRRLAGDYEQYF.